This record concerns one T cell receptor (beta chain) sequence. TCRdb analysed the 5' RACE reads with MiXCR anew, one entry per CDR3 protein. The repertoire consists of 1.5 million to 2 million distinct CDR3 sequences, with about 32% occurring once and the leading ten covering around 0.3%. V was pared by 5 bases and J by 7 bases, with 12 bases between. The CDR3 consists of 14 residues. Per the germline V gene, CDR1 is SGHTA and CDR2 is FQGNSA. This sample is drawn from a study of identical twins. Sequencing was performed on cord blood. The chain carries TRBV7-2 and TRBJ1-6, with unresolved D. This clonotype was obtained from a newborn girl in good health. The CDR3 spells CASSRPYRNSPLHF. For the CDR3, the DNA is TGTGCCAGCAGCCGGCCGTACCGAAATTCACCCCTCCACTTT. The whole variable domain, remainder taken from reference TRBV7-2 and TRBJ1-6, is GAGVSQSPSNKVTEKGKDVELRCDPISGHTALYWYRQSLGQGLEFLIYFQGNSAPDKSGLPSDRFSAERTGGSVSTLTIQRTQQEDSAVYLCASSRPYRNSPLHFGNGTRLTVT.